Sequencing of this T cell receptor (beta chain) was carried out in a study of blood T cell repertoires in COVID-19. This CDR3 has 11 amino acids. V was shortened by 4 bases and J by 6 bases, with 4 bases between the two germline ends. Germline assignment: CDR1 LGHDT and CDR2 YNNKEL (reference sequence). Assay: immunoSEQ multiplex PCR; the TCRdb copy retains only in-frame clones and omits some. This sample carries 150,000 to 200,000 clones, around four fifths of them seen once, and the ten largest clones take over 10%. The clonotype comes from a woman aged 55-70 years who had recovered from COVID-19. The sequencing sample was made of PBMCs or T cells enriched from blood (not recorded which). The chain is built from TRBV3-1 (or the pseudogene TRBV3-2) and TRBJ2-1; D gene ambiguous. The CDR3 protein is CASSLSNEQFF. CDR3 in DNA: TGTGCCAGCAGCCTGAGCAATGAGCAGTTCTTC.